One TCR beta chain is described in this entry. This entry comes from a study of cytomegalovirus exposure and HLA in healthy donors. V lost 0 bases to trimming and J lost 6 bases, with 14 bases between them. CDR3 length: 16 residues. CDR1 is MGHRA, CDR2 YSYEKL, per germline. PCR primers comprised 60 Vbeta and 13 Jbeta primers. Sequencing was performed with immunoSEQ multiplex PCR; in TCRdb, only in-frame clones are kept and a portion is missing. This table has tens of thousands of clones, approximately 80% appearing once. The specimen sequenced was PBMCs. The chain has TRBV4-1 and TRBJ1-4; D uncertain. The origin of this receptor is a female donor in good health and CMV-seronegative. The CDR3 loop is CASSQDGPRRDEKLFF. The DNA for the CDR3 is TGCGCCAGCAGCCAAGATGGCCCACGGAGGGATGAAAAACTGTTTTTT.